These 15 T cell receptor beta chains came from one sample sequenced in a study of T cell responses to AZD1222 COVID-19 vaccine. The data were produced by immunoSEQ multiplex PCR, yet TCRdb's version contains in-frame clones alone and is incomplete. Among some 64,000 clones listed, about 70% were seen once. The source was peripheral blood, collected on day 0 of AZD1222 vaccination. The origin of the receptors is an adult in good health.

The chain is built from TRBV6-1 and TRBJ2-5, with a tentative D call TRBD2 (5 bases). Between the trimmed V and J ends, which lost 8 bases and 4 bases, there was a span of 17 bases. The germline V gene has CDR1 MNHNS and CDR2 SASEGT. The CDR3 spans 14 residues. For the CDR3, the DNA is TGTGCCAGCTGGAGTTATCCGGGGAGAGAGACCCAGTACTTC. As protein: CASWSYPGRETQYF.

This clone was recorded once. V is TRBV5-6 and J is TRBJ1-1; D call uncertain. Between the trimmed V and J ends, which lost 4 bases and 5 bases, there was a span of 9 bases. From germline, CDR1 is SGHDT and CDR2 YYEEEE. There are 12 residues in the CDR3. Written as DNA, the CDR3 is TGTGCCAGCAGCCAATTTCAAACTGAAGCTTTCTTT. This translates into CASSQFQTEAFF.

The CDR3 DNA is TGTGCCAGCTCACCAAGGATGGTCGCCACAGATACGCAGTATTTT. Its translation is CASSPRMVATDTQYF. This sequence joins TRBV18 and TRBJ2-3; D not certain. This CDR3 spans 15 amino acids. The V end lost 2 bases, the J end lost 2 bases, and 11 bases lay between the germline ends. Germline V gene lookup returns CDR1 KGHSH and CDR2 LQKENI.

The chain has TRBV6-5 and TRBJ1-1; D gene uncertain. Germline CDR1 is MNHEY and CDR2 is SVGAGI. Trimming pared 6 bases from V and 2 bases from J, leaving 10 bases between. CDR3 size: 13 residues. The CDR3 is CASSYRHNTEAFF. The CDR3, as DNA: TGTGCCAGCAGCTACAGACACAACACTGAAGCTTTCTTT.

This chain uses TRBV15 with TRBJ1-5; tentatively, D is TRBD1 (6 bases). V was pared by 0 bases and J by 7 bases, with 13 bases between. Germline CDR1 LNHNV, CDR2 YYDKDF (reference sequence). CDR3 length equals 15 residues. The CDR3, as DNA: TGTGCCACCAGCAGAGATCAGGGTAGGGGGCAGCCCCAGCATTTT. Translating gives CATSRDQGRGQPQHF.

The V gene is TRBV19, the J gene TRBJ1-1, with unresolved D. The CDR3 spans 12 residues. Germline V lookup: CDR1 LNHDA, CDR2 SQIVND (reference sequence). Trimming left V 9 bases short and J 2 bases short, with 10 bases between. CDR3 sequence: CASGWRNTEAFF. The CDR3 DNA follows: TGTGCCAGCGGGTGGAGAAACACTGAAGCTTTCTTT.

Of note for this clone: Other nucleotide sequences from this sample produce the same CDR3. This chain uses TRBV27 with TRBJ2-2; no clear D. CDR3 size: 13 residues. Germline loops: CDR1 MNHEY, CDR2 SMNVEV (reference sequence). Trimming cost V 6 bases and J 2 bases, with 7 bases left between them. DNA for the CDR3: TGTGCCAGCAGCCTTCTAAACACCGGGGAGCTGTTTTTT. Its protein is CASSLLNTGELFF.

The chain has TRBV24-1 and TRBJ2-1; no reliable D call. Germline loops: CDR1 KGHDR, CDR2 SFDVKD. Deletions cut 0 bases from V and 10 bases from J, with 9 bases between. The length of the CDR3 is 13 residues. The CDR3 spells CATSDLPGSEQFF. CDR3 coding DNA: TGTGCCACCAGTGATTTGCCGGGCTCGGAGCAGTTCTTC.

The V and J genes are TRBV30 and TRBJ2-1, with a weak D call TRBD2 (6 bases). V lost 1 base to trimming and J lost 7 bases, with 11 bases between them. Germline V gene sequence: CDR1 GTSNPN, CDR2 SVGIG (reference sequence). The CDR3 totals 13 residues. The CDR3 DNA reads TGTGCCTGGAGTGCCTGGGGGGAGAATGAGCAGTTCTTC. Protein: CAWSAWGENEQFF.

The chain combines TRBV7-8 with TRBJ2-7; TRBD1 agrees at 10 bases. Germline V gene data show CDR1 as SGHVS and CDR2 as FQNEAQ. With 7 bases clipped from V and 0 bases from J, the junction kept 15 bases outside the gene matches. This CDR3 is built from 18 residues. CDR3 bases: TGTGCCAGCACTCGTCCGGGACAGGGGTTCGGGGGCTCCTACGAGCAGTACTTC. It specifies CASTRPGQGFGGSYEQYF.

V usage is TRBV4-3 and J usage is TRBJ2-2, with D perhaps TRBD2 (5 bases). Germline CDR1 reads LGHNA; CDR2 reads YSLEER. CDR3 length equals 16 residues. The V gene lost 0 bases and the J gene lost 4 bases, with 12 bases spanning the gap. Here the CDR3 reads CASSQELGLGTGELFF. CDR3 nucleotides: TGCGCCAGCAGCCAAGAGTTAGGACTCGGCACCGGGGAGCTGTTTTTT.

This sequence joins TRBV4-2 and TRBJ2-5, with TRBD2 identical over 11 bases. With V trimmed by 4 bases and J by 4 bases, 5 bases remained unmatched. The CDR3 has 15 amino acids. In germline, CDR1 is LGHNA, CDR2 YNFKEQ. This CDR3 reads CASSLSGGALETQYF. The DNA for the CDR3 is TGTGCCAGCAGCCTTAGCGGGGGGGCCCTAGAGACCCAGTACTTC.

The chain uses TRBV18 and TRBJ2-3; D may match TRBD1 or TRBD2 (5 bases each). Trimming took 4 bases from V and 2 from J, leaving 7 bases between them. CDR1 KGHSH and CDR2 LQKENI come from the germline V gene. CDR3 length: 13 residues. This CDR3 reads CASSRDDTDTQYF. The CDR3 DNA reads as TGTGCCAGCTCACGGGACGACACAGATACGCAGTATTTT.

The rearrangement uses TRBV10-2 and TRBJ1-4; TRBD1 matches 8 bases. The CDR3 totals 14 residues. V trimming: 5 bases; J trimming: 4 bases; junction bases outside the gene matches: 3. Germline values: CDR1 WSHSY, CDR2 SAAADI. The CDR3 bases are TGCGCCAGCAGTTCAGACAGGGGTAATGAAAAACTGTTTTTT. This translates into CASSSDRGNEKLFF.

The rearrangement links TRBV10-3 to TRBJ1-3; D is perhaps TRBD1 (6 bases). The CDR3 extends over 15 amino acids. The germline CDR1 and CDR2 sequences are ENHRY and SYGVKD. The germline V and J ends were trimmed by 2 bases and 2 bases, with 10 bases remaining between them. CDR3 bases: TGTGCCATCAGTGAGACCCGGGACACTGGAAACACCATATATTTT. Residues: CAISETRDTGNTIYF.